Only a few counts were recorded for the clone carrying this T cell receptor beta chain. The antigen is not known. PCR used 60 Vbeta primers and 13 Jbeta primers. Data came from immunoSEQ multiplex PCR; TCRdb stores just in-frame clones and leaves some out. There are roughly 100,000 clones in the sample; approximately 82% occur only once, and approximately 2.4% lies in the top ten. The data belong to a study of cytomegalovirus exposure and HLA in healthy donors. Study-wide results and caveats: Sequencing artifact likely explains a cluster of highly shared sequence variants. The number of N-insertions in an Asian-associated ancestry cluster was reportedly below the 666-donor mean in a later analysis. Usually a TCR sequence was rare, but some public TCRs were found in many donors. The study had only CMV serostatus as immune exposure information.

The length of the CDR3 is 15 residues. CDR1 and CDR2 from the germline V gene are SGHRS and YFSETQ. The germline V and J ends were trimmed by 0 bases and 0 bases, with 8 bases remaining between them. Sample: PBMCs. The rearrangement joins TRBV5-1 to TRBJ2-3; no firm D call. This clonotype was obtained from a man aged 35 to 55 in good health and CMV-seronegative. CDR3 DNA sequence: TGCGCCAGCAGCTTGGTTTCGCAGAGCACAGATACGCAGTATTTT. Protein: CASSLVSQSTDTQYF.